Given below is one T cell receptor beta chain in context. A J-beta primer mix and a sample-barcoded 5' primer were used in a second PCR of about 7 to 12 cycles. TCRdb redid the calling of the 5' RACE reads with MiXCR, one entry per CDR3 protein. The sample contains some 760,000 distinct CDR3 sequences, just under 25% of which appear only once. The source of the sample is a study of blood T cells in healthy people across ages. Aged about 6 to 95, donors were systemically healthy Caucasians from Russia. Each sample used at least 6 million PBMCs. V lost 4 bases and J 7 bases, leaving 28 bases between the germline ends. This CDR3 contains 19 residues. Germline lookup yields CDR1 LGHNA and CDR2 YSLEER. This sample was also put to use in a study of T cells of mothers and their children.

The sequencing sample was made of blood. The chain links TRBV4-3 to TRBJ1-4; D gene ambiguous. The receptor was derived from a boy under 18 in good health. The CDR3 loop reads CASSRGPPATPRASEKLFF. In DNA form, the CDR3 reads TGCGCCAGCAGCCGCGGACCCCCTGCAACCCCCCGGGCGAGTGAAAAACTGTTTTTT.